The table lists the clone carrying this TCR beta chain with a few counts. Researchers amplified the TCR beta CDR3 regions from RNA transcripts. The TCR CDR3 first-round RT-PCR relied on the HTBI primer set. TCRdb independently ran MiXCR on the multiplex PCR reads; one entry per CDR3 protein. There are under 800,000 distinct CDR3 sequences in the sample; 14% occur only once, and roughly a tenth lies in the top ten. The data derive from a study of T cells in Graves' hyperthyroidism and ophthalmopathy. V was clipped by 2 bases and J by 3 bases; unmatched bases: 8. CDR3 length: 16 residues. Germline V gives CDR1 SGHTA, CDR2 FQGNSA.

Sample: blood. The chain employs TRBV7-2 and TRBJ2-7, with 9 bases that match TRBD2. The TCR originated in a woman aged 18-29 years with Graves' hyperthyroidism. The DNA for the CDR3 is TGTGCCAGCAGCTTATTTGGGCGGGAGGGGAACTACGAGCAGTACTTC. Protein: CASSLFGREGNYEQYF.